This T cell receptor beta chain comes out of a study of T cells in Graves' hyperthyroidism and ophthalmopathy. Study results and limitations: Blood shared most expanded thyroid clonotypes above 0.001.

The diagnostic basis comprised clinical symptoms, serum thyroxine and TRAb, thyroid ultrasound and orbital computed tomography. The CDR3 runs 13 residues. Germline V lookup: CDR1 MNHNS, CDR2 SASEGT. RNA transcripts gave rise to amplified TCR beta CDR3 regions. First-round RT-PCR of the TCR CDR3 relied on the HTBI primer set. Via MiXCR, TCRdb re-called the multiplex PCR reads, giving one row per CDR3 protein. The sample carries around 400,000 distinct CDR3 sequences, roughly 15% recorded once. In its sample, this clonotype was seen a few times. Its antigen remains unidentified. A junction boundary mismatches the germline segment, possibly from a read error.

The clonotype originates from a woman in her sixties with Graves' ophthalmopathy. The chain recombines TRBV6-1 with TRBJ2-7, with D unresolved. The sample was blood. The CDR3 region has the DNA TGTGCCAGCAGGGAAGGCGGCAGCTACGAGCAGTACTTC. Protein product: CASREGGSYEQYF.